These 8 T cell receptor beta chains were all obtained from the same sample, sequenced in a study of blood T cell repertoires in COVID-19 (TCRdb year 2020). Libraries were prepared through the immunoSEQ multiplex PCR assay. The source is immuneACCESS, and TCRdb retained only in-frame sequences with V and J called. Part of the clones is not carried over; for the studies checked, unresolved V genes explain less than half of this, and the remainder is unexplained. The sample profile shows around 250,000 clones; about 80% of them were found once. The ten largest clonotypes hold approximately 1.8% of the sample. The material sequenced was peripheral blood. The receptors shown here come from a man under 40 who had recovered from COVID-19.

This rearrangement joins TRBV9 to TRBJ1-2; D is uncertain. Between the trimmed V and J ends, which lost 0 bases and 8 bases, there was a span of 8 bases. This CDR3 has 12 residues. Germline-derived CDR1 and CDR2 are SGDLS and YYNGEE. The CDR3 nucleotides are TGTGCCAGCAGCGTAGGAGATTCAGGCTACACCTTC. It translates to CASSVGDSGYTF. Supplemented by reference TRBV9 and TRBJ1-2, the full variable domain reads DSGVTQTPKHLITATGQRVTLRCSPRSGDLSVYWYQQSLDQGLQFLIQYYNGEERAKGNILERFSAQQFPDLHSELNLSSLELGDSALYFCASSVGDSGYTFGSGTRLTVV.

V and J are TRBV5-1 and TRBJ2-7, with a tentative D call TRBD2 (6 bases). This CDR3 is 14 amino acids long. Trimming cost V 4 bases and J 0 bases, with 11 bases left between them. Germline CDR1 is SGHRS and CDR2 is YFSETQ. The CDR3 is CASSPAGFSYEQYF. The CDR3, as DNA: TGCGCCAGCAGCCCTGCGGGGTTCTCCTACGAGCAGTACTTC.

The J gene is TRBJ2-7, the V gene TRBV10-3, with D unclear. The CDR3 contains 13 residues. CDR1 and CDR2 (germline): ENHRY, SYGVKD. Trimming removed 8 bases from V and 0 bases from J, with 11 bases in between. The CDR3 DNA reads as TGTGCCATCGCGACTGAGAGCTCCTACGAGCAGTACGTC. Translation gives CAIATESSYEQYV.

The chain uses TRBV6-5 and TRBJ1-2; tentative D call: TRBD1 (6 bases). The CDR3 is 13 amino acids. Germline V gives CDR1 MNHEY, CDR2 SVGAGI. V was pared by 6 bases and J by 6 bases, with 14 bases between. The CDR3 loop is CASSLQGADGYTF. CDR3 sequence (DNA): TGTGCCAGCAGCTTACAGGGTGCCGATGGCTACACCTTC.

This clone was seen a single time. This chain links TRBV23-1 with TRBJ2-7, with TRBD1 matching over 7 bases. TRBV23-1 is noted as an ORF with a role that remains uncertain. This CDR3 spans 15 amino acids. Losses at the gene ends were 2 bases for V and 3 bases for J; bases not matched to a gene: 7. The CDR3 loop reads CASSQPGQPLYEQYV. The CDR3 region has the DNA TGCGCCAGCAGTCAACCGGGACAGCCCCTCTACGAGCAGTACGTC.

In DNA form, the CDR3 reads TGTGCCAGCAGTGCGGGAAACATCGGAAACACCATATATTTT. Its protein product is CASSAGNIGNTIYF. The V gene is TRBV6-4, the J gene TRBJ1-3; D gene ambiguous. Germline V gene sequence: CDR1 MRHNA, CDR2 SNTAGT. This CDR3 contains 14 residues. Trimming pared 4 bases from V and 4 bases from J, leaving 11 bases between.

The rearrangement uses TRBV7-9 and TRBJ2-3, with D hard to call. CDR1 and CDR2 (germline): SEHNR, FQNEAQ (reference sequence). CDR3 length: 15 residues. V was cut by 5 bases and J by 2 bases, with 14 bases left in between. Here the CDR3 reads CASSKRRIDTDTQYF. DNA of the CDR3: TGTGCCAGCAGCAAGAGGAGAATTGACACAGATACGCAGTATTTT.

The V call is TRBV11-2, the J call TRBJ2-1; 7 bases line up with TRBD1. Germline V CDR1 and CDR2: SGHAT, FQNNGV. The ends lost 2 bases at V and 6 bases at J; junction bases unmatched: 16. The CDR3 runs to 18 residues. Written as DNA, the CDR3 is TGTGCCAGCAGCTTAATCCCCCGGACAGGCCGGGCAGTCAATGAGCAGTTCTTC. Protein sequence: CASSLIPRTGRAVNEQFF.